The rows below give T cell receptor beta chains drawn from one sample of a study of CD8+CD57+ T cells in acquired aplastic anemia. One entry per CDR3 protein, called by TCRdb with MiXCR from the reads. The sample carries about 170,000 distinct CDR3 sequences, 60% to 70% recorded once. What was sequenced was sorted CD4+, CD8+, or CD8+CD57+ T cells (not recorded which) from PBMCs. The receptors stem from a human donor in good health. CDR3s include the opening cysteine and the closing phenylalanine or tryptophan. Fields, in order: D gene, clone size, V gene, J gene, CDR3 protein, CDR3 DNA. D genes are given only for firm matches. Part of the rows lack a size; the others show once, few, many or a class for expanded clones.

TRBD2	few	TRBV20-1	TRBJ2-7	CSAVLAGVREQYF	TGCAGTGCCGTACTAGCGGGAGTAAGAGAGCAGTACTTC
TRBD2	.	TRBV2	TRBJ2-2	CARAGDTGELFF	TGTGCCAGAGCGGGAGACACCGGGGAGCTGTTTTTT
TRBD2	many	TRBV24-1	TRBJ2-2	CATSTLTGGPEGELFF	TGTGCCACCAGTACCCTAACGGGAGGGCCTGAGGGGGAGCTGTTTTTT
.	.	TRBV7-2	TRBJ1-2	CASSLVTASRDGYTF	TGTGCCAGCAGCTTAGTGACAGCAAGTAGGGATGGCTACACCTTC
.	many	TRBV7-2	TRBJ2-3	CASSLGVRFVGTDTQYF	TGTGCCAGCAGCTTAGGGGTCCGTTTCGTTGGCACAGATACGCAGTATTTT
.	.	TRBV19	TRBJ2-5	CASTVGGDKQYF	TGTGCCAGCACAGTTGGAGGGGACAAACAGTACTTC
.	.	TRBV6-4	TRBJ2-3	CASSNQGGWTDTQYF	TGTGCCAGCAGTAACCAGGGGGGGTGGACAGATACGCAGTATTTT
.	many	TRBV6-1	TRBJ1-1	CASSVGNTEAFF	TGTGCCAGCAGTGTTGGGAACACTGAAGCTTTCTTT
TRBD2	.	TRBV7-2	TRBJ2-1	CASSLRFGREF	TGTGCCAGCAGCTTAAGGTTCGGGCGGGAGTTC
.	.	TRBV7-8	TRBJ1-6	CASSLPPNRNINSPLHF	TGTGCCAGCAGCTTGCCGCCGAACAGGAACATCAATTCACCCCTCCACTTT
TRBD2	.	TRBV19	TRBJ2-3	CASTSGRLIDTQYF	TGTGCCAGTACGAGCGGGAGGTTGATAGATACGCAGTATTTT